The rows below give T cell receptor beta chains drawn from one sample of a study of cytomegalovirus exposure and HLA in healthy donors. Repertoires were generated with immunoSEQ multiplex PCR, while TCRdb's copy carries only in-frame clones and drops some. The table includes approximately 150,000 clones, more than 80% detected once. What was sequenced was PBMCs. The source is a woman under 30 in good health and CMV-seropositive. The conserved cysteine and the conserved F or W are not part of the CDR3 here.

AWMRGQGNDEQF	TRBV30	TRBJ2-1
ASSPRTGGIDGELF	TRBV7-8	TRBJ2-2
ASRGGARNTEAF	TRBV7-9	TRBJ1-1
AWTQGLRTEAF	TRBV30	TRBJ1-1
ASSDLLTRGENSEQY	TRBV4-1	TRBJ2-7
ASSLSGGSGGELF	TRBV7-8	TRBJ2-2
ASSSPGGKAVHPSPYNEQF	TRBV4-1	TRBJ2-1
ASSLLAGYEQY	TRBV7-2	TRBJ2-7
ASRERGASYNEQF	TRBV6-1	TRBJ2-1
ASDLGQEEY	TRBV21-1	TRBJ2-7
ASSPRMGEETGNTIY	TRBV18	TRBJ1-3
ASTRDYGYT	TRBV5-6	TRBJ1-2
ASSIATTGGQETQY	TRBV19	TRBJ2-5
ASSLGARGRGRNGYT	TRBV5-1	TRBJ1-2
ASSLAGEDTQY	TRBV5-1	TRBJ2-3
ASSYSYGGAYEQY	TRBV6-5	TRBJ2-7
AISEKTLTFYEGTEAF	TRBV10-3	TRBJ1-1
AGNLAGGASEQF	TRBV30	TRBJ2-1
ASSLVEAIGNTEAF	TRBV7-8	TRBJ1-1
ASSPWTATSSDTQY	TRBV7-8	TRBJ2-3
ASSLGQKATGELF	TRBV5-1	TRBJ2-2
ASARQPQH	TRBV7-7	TRBJ1-5
ASSDPGQGNEKLF	TRBV25-1	TRBJ1-4
ASSPPFGEPGGGANVLT	TRBV18	TRBJ2-6
ASSYSGGRSSYEQY	TRBV6-6	TRBJ2-7
ASSRTGGGNTIY	TRBV9	TRBJ1-3
ASRLLAQNQETQY	TRBV2	TRBJ2-5
ASSRDRGISYEQY	TRBV2	TRBJ2-7
ASSRTGAYEQY	TRBV5-8	TRBJ2-7
ASSSGTGEENEKLF	TRBV7-9	TRBJ1-4
ASSLSPGVRGYT	TRBV7-6	TRBJ1-2
ASSLSNRDEQF	TRBV28	TRBJ2-1
ASSVDRVLEPQH	TRBV28	TRBJ1-5
ASTLKPYSAGEQF	TRBV6-5	TRBJ2-1
ASSVATSGGTETQY	TRBV9	TRBJ2-5
ASSEGAGGYNEQF	TRBV7-3	TRBJ2-1
ASSLGLNRGGYT	TRBV28	TRBJ1-2